The 23 T cell receptor beta chains below were found in one sample sequenced in a study of metastatic and nonmetastatic thyroid tumors. TCRdb reprocessed the PCR reads via MiXCR. The sample has approximately 79,000 clones; about 9.1% are singletons. No patient had received any treatment before thyroid surgery. The sample consisted of blood. Receptor source: a female donor with papillary thyroid cancer or a benign thyroid nodule (not recorded which). Some clones in this sample may be carry-over from other donors' samples.

Turning to this clone: The junction does not match germline at one end; this may be a read error. The chain couples TRBV30 to TRBJ1-2; a weak D match, TRBD1 (6 bases). Germline CDR1 and CDR2: GTSNPN and SVGIG (reference sequence). The CDR3 consists of 13 residues. In nucleotides, the CDR3 is TGTGCCTGGAGCATAGGACAGAACTATTGCTACACCTTC. Encoded protein: CAWSIGQNYCYTF.

The sample holds many counts of this clone. This same CDR3 is encoded by further DNA sequences in the sample. The V call is TRBV7-7, the J call TRBJ1-4; D is ambiguous. Germline CDR1 SSHAT, CDR2 FNYEAQ (reference sequence). V lost 5 bases to trimming and J lost 10 bases, with 11 bases between them. CDR3 length equals 12 residues. CDR3 coding DNA: TGTGCCAGCAGCCCGGGAGGCGGAAAACTGTTTTTT. Translating it yields CASSPGGGKLFF. Full variable domain (rest looked up from reference TRBV7-7 and TRBJ1-4): GAGVSQSPRYKVTKRGQDVTLRCDPISSHATLYWYQQALGQGPEFLTYFNYEAQPDKSGLPSDRFSAERPEGSISTLTIQRTEQRDSAMYRCASSPGGGKLFFGSGTQLSVL.

Ten or more counts support this clone. The V gene is TRBV9, the J gene TRBJ2-1; 9 positions agree with TRBD2. CDR3 size: 15 residues. Germline assignment: CDR1 SGDLS and CDR2 YYNGEE. V shed 4 bases, J shed 7 bases, and the junction held 9 bases outside the gene matches. The CDR3: CASSPLGGGANEQFF. DNA for the CDR3: TGTGCCAGCAGCCCACTCGGCGGGGGGGCAAATGAGCAGTTCTTC.

Remarks on this clone: No conserved phenylalanine or tryptophan is present at the end of the CDR3, so a read error is the likely explanation. This sequence joins TRBV6-1 and TRBJ2-2; TRBD2 aligns across 8 bases. The CDR3 length is 16 residues. The V and J ends lost 0 bases and 5 bases, in that order; junction bases with no gene match: 5. The germline gives CDR1 MNHNS, CDR2 SASEGT. The CDR3 DNA follows: TGTGCCAGCAGTGAAGCATCGGGGGGGCAGACCGGGGAGCTGTTTATT. It translates to CASSEASGGQTGELFI.

The sample holds many counts of this clone. The rearrangement uses TRBV5-4 and TRBJ1-6; a weak D match, TRBD1 (6 bases). Germline CDR1 reads SGHNT; CDR2 reads YYREEE (reference sequence). The germline V and J ends were trimmed by 0 bases and 9 bases, with 13 bases remaining between them. CDR3 length: 15 residues. The CDR3 loop reads CASSLDRVFTSPLHF. In nucleotides, the CDR3 is TGTGCCAGCAGCTTGGACAGGGTTTTTACTTCACCCCTCCACTTT.

The V and J genes are TRBV20-1 and TRBJ2-1; 10 positions match TRBD2. V lost 1 base to trimming and J lost 4 bases; unmatched junction nucleotides: 4. Germline V gives CDR1 DFQATT, CDR2 SNEGSKA (reference sequence). This CDR3 spans 15 amino acids. The CDR3: CSARASGGQYNEQFF. CDR3 DNA: TGCAGTGCTAGAGCTAGCGGGGGCCAGTACAATGAGCAGTTCTTC.

This clone was seen many times. This sequence joins TRBV19 and TRBJ2-7; D possibly matches TRBD1 or TRBD2 (6 bases each). V was trimmed by 5 bases and J by 1 base, leaving 12 bases between them. In germline, CDR1 is LNHDA, CDR2 SQIVND (reference sequence). This CDR3 has 14 amino acids. CDR3 nucleotides: TGTGCCAGTAGTGGGGCGGGACAATCCTACGAGCAGTACTTC. Translation: CASSGAGQSYEQYF. Based on the CDR3 plus reference TRBV19 and TRBJ2-7, the full variable domain is DGGITQSPKYLFRKEGQNVTLSCEQNLNHDAMYWYRQDPGQGLRLIYYSQIVNDFQKGDIAEGYSVSREKKESFPLTVTSAQKNPTAFYLCASSGAGQSYEQYFGPGTRLTVT.

V gene TRBV6-1 combines with J gene TRBJ2-3, with TRBD2 matching 9 bases. With 1 base clipped from V and 15 bases from J, the junction kept 14 bases outside the gene matches. CDR3 size: 15 residues. CDR1 is MNHNS and CDR2 is SASEGT in the germline V gene. The CDR3 spells CASSEDSGGPDMHYF. DNA for the CDR3: TGTGCCAGCAGTGAAGATAGCGGGGGCCCAGATATGCATTATTTT.

In this sample, this clone turned up many times. CDR3 sequence (DNA): TGTGCCAGCAGTTACTCGCGGCAATCCCAGCATTTT. It is translated as CASSYSRQSQHF. The J gene is TRBJ1-5, the V gene TRBV6-2 or TRBV6-3; D gene unclear. V shed 0 bases and J shed 11 bases, with 8 bases lying between them. The CDR3 covers 12 residues. CDR1 and CDR2 (germline): MNHEY, SVGEGT.

This clone was counted ten times or more. The chain links TRBV12-3 or TRBV12-4 to TRBJ2-1, with TRBD2 identical over 10 bases. V shed 5 bases, J shed 4 bases, and the junction held 8 bases outside the gene matches. CDR3 length: 16 amino acids. CDR3 DNA sequence: TGTGCCAGCAGTCCCTATCTAGCGGGAGCGTACAATGAGCAGTTCTTC. Translation gives CASSPYLAGAYNEQFF.

This clone has more than one count but fewer than ten. V and J are TRBV29-1 and TRBJ1-2; tentatively, D is TRBD1 (6 bases). This CDR3 has 13 amino acids. Germline CDR1 SQVTM, CDR2 ANQGSEA. The germline V and J ends were trimmed by 0 bases and 8 bases, with 13 bases remaining between them. The CDR3 loop is CSVEDPGTIGYTF. In DNA form, the CDR3 reads TGCAGCGTTGAAGACCCCGGGACAATCGGCTACACCTTC.

This clone was seen many times. The chain recombines TRBV6-1 with TRBJ2-7; D not resolved. Trimming removed 3 bases from V and 4 bases from J, with 4 bases in between. The CDR3 spans 11 residues. The germline gives CDR1 MNHNS, CDR2 SASEGT. This chain's CDR3 is CASSEGYEQYF. CDR3 sequence (DNA): TGTGCCAGCAGTGAGGGTTACGAGCAGTACTTC.

V is TRBV10-3 and J is TRBJ2-3; D unresolved. Germline V lookup: CDR1 ENHRY, CDR2 SYGVKD. Trimming took 0 bases from V and 6 from J, leaving 13 bases between them. This CDR3 comprises 15 residues. CDR3 protein: CAISESASRLDTQYF. The CDR3 DNA sequence: TGTGCCATCAGTGAGTCCGCTAGTCGATTGGATACGCAGTATTTT.

In its sample, this clone was seen many times. The chain has TRBV7-6 and TRBJ1-2, with D hard to call. Per the germline V gene, CDR1 is SGHVS and CDR2 is FNYEAQ. The CDR3 spans 13 residues. V lost 1 base and J lost 4, with 7 bases in between. For the CDR3, the DNA is TGTGCCAGCAGCTTAGGGGGAGGCTATGGCTACACCTTC. Its translation is CASSLGGGYGYTF. The complete variable domain, with remaining parts taken from reference TRBV7-6 and TRBJ1-2, reads GAGVSQSPRYKVTKRGQDVALRCDPISGHVSLYWYRQALGQGPEFLTYFNYEAQQDKSGLPNDRFSAERPEGSISTLTIQRTEQRDSAMYRCASSLGGGYGYTFGSGTRLTVV.

This clone has ten or more counts. The CDR3 spells CASSSDSSYGYTF. The CDR3 DNA reads TGTGCCAGCAGTTCGGACTCCTCCTATGGCTACACCTTC. This rearrangement joins TRBV2 to TRBJ1-2, with D uncertain. Trimming shortened V by 5 bases and J by 4 bases, and 11 bases separated the two germline ends. Germline assignment: CDR1 SNHLY and CDR2 FYNNEI. There are 13 residues in the CDR3.

This clone occurred many times. This sample also contains other DNA sequences that code for the same CDR3. The chain recombines TRBV9 with TRBJ2-1; 10 nucleotides agree with TRBD2. CDR1 is SGDLS, CDR2 YYNGEE, per germline. CDR3 size: 16 residues. With 0 bases clipped from V and 6 bases from J, the junction kept 6 bases outside the gene matches. CDR3 bases: TGTGCCAGCAGCGTAGTGCCTAGCGGGGGCGCCAATGAGCAGTTCTTC. Encoded protein: CASSVVPSGGANEQFF.

The chain links TRBV18 to TRBJ1-2, with D possibly matching TRBD1 (5 bases). V gave up 3 bases and J gave up 0 bases, with 14 bases separating them. CDR3 length equals 16 residues. Germline CDR1 KGHSH, CDR2 LQKENI. CDR3 nucleotide sequence: TGTGCCAGCTCACCGCAAAGGGGCAACCCTAACTATGGCTACACCTTC. Its translation: CASSPQRGNPNYGYTF.

This clone was found many times. This rearrangement joins TRBV6-6 to TRBJ1-6; D is unclear. The V and J ends lost 3 bases and 5 bases respectively, with 11 bases between them. Germline loops: CDR1 MNHNY, CDR2 SVGAGI (reference sequence). The CDR3 is 15 amino acids. The CDR3 DNA reads TGTGCCAGCAGTTATTCGGGAGTGGATAATTCACCCCTCCACTTT. This gives the protein CASSYSGVDNSPLHF.

Ten or more counts support this clone. The chain carries TRBV3-1 and TRBJ1-3; D call uncertain. The CDR3 has 16 amino acids. CDR1 is LGHDT and CDR2 is YNNKEL in the germline V gene (reference sequence). Trimming left V 0 bases short and J 0 bases short, with 9 bases between. CDR3 sequence: CASSQEVGNSGNTIYF. The DNA for the CDR3 is TGTGCCAGCAGCCAAGAAGTCGGAAACTCTGGAAACACCATATATTTT.

This clone has a count of ten or more. The chain recombines TRBV6-1 with TRBJ2-7; D might be TRBD1 (6 bases). Germline-derived CDR1 and CDR2 are MNHNS and SASEGT. Trimming took 5 bases from V and 6 from J, leaving 17 bases between them. The CDR3 length is 14 residues. The CDR3 reads CASSLGDTPVEQYF. CDR3 DNA sequence: TGTGCCAGCAGTCTTGGGGACACCCCTGTCGAGCAGTACTTC.

In its sample, this clone was seen many times. The V gene is TRBV20-1, the J gene TRBJ1-2; D is perhaps TRBD1 (6 bases). The CDR3 spans 14 residues. V was cut by 5 bases and J by 2 bases, with 15 bases left in between. From germline, CDR1 is DFQATT and CDR2 SNEGSKA (reference sequence). The DNA for the CDR3 is TGCAGTGCTTCAAAAAGGGACACCAACTATGGCTACACCTTC. Translation: CSASKRDTNYGYTF.

This clone has ten or more counts. CDR3 sequence (DNA): TGCGCCAGCAGTGAGTCTGTGGACACAGATACGCAGTATTTT. It yields the protein CASSESVDTDTQYF. The V and J genes are TRBV10-1 and TRBJ2-3; D is unclear. CDR1 and CDR2 from the germline V gene are WNHNN and SYGVQD (reference sequence). V was clipped by 0 bases and J by 2 bases, with 6 bases between them. The CDR3 consists of 14 residues.

This clone was seen repeatedly, ten times or more. Other DNA sequences of this sample code for an identical CDR3. V is TRBV20-1 and J is TRBJ1-5, with D possibly TRBD1 on 6 matching bases. Trimming left V 3 bases short and J 4 bases short, with 7 bases between. CDR1 and CDR2 (germline): DFQATT, SNEGSKA (reference sequence). The CDR3 runs 12 residues. This chain's CDR3 is CSASRGNQPQHF. The CDR3 nucleotides read TGCAGTGCTAGTAGGGGGAATCAGCCCCAGCATTTT.